The entry below gives a single T cell receptor beta chain sequence along with its context. This specimen comes from a study of blood T cell repertoires in COVID-19. The overall study: Some COVID-19 samples were acute and others convalescent; all came from the United States, Italy and Spain. T cells, B-cell-depleted T cells, or PBMCs provided the cDNA or gDNA that served as material.

The germline gives CDR1 GTSNPN, CDR2 SVGIG (reference sequence). The V and J ends lost 2 bases and 6 bases respectively, with 10 bases between them. The CDR3 length is 13 residues. Study processing details: Nucleated cell number was recorded as an estimate derived from reference gene primer amplification. The assay was immunoSEQ multiplex PCR, and TCRdb's table has in-frame clones only and misses some. V and J calls and clone size are given by that table; D and trimming were obtained from the DNA. The repertoire holds approximately 230,000 clones, 79% seen once, with 3% to 4% in the top ten. This clonotype was sampled from a woman in her thirties or forties with active or convalescent COVID-19. This rearrangement joins TRBV30 to TRBJ2-2; D uncertain. The specimen was peripheral blood. DNA of the CDR3: TGTGCCTGGAGTCCCCTCAGGTCCGGGGAGCTGTTTTTT. Protein product: CAWSPLRSGELFF. Filled out from reference TRBV30 and TRBJ2-2, the complete variable domain reads SQTIHQWPATLVQPVGSPLSLECTVEGTSNPNLYWYRQAAGRGLQLLFYSVGIGQISSEVPQNLSASRPQDRQFILSSKKLLLSDSGFYLCAWSPLRSGELFFGEGSRLTVL.